This T cell receptor (beta chain) was identified in a study of T cell responses to AZD1222 COVID-19 vaccine. Study-level results: Clonal diversity may have been underestimated, and the donors were mostly white British, with more females than males. After two AZD1222 doses, spike-specific TCR breadth and depth rose versus day 0. Repertoire samples came only from after the peak T cell response.

Analyses pooled second doses at about 4 or about 12 weeks. Libraries were prepared by immunoSEQ multiplex PCR; TCRdb keeps only in-frame clonotypes and omits some of them. The profile shows 50,000 to 55,000 clones, roughly 90% of them singletons. Of note for this clone: Its antigen is not identified.

From germline, CDR1 is SEHNR and CDR2 FQNEAQ (reference sequence). J gave up 5 bases and V 5 bases, and 7 bases lay outside the gene matches. The CDR3 spans 15 residues. This TCR came from an adult who received the AZD1222 COVID-19 vaccine. The rearrangement uses TRBV7-9 and TRBJ2-1; 9 positions match TRBD1. The specimen was peripheral blood, collected 28 days after the second AZD1222 dose. The CDR3 region is CASSPGTGKHNEQFF. In nucleotides, the CDR3 is TGTGCCAGCAGCCCCGGGACAGGGAAACACAATGAGCAGTTCTTC. The full variable domain, completed using reference TRBV7-9 and TRBJ2-1, is DTGVSQNPRHKITKRGQNVTFRCDPISEHNRLYWYRQTLGQGPEFLTYFQNEAQLEKSRLLSDRFSAERPKGSFSTLEIQRTEQGDSAMYLCASSPGTGKHNEQFFGPGTRLTVL.